These 28 T cell receptor beta chains were all obtained from the same sample, sequenced in a study of breast tumors, draining lymph nodes, adjacent tissues (dated by TCRdb to 2016 to 2017). The library came from multiplex PCR. The instrument was an Illumina HiSeq 2000. The public reads were run again by TCRdb, first through fastp at Q25 and then through MiXCR, and only productive beta chains were kept. Rows merge per CDR3 protein into single entries with the most common DNA and genes. This sample gives some 170,000 distinct CDR3 sequences in total; around 33% of them show up just once. Over 3.5% of the sample is taken by the ten largest. The lymph node samples were taken from the axillary draining lymph nodes of breast cancer patients. Sequenced input: axillary lymph node tissue. The receptors stem from a female donor with breast cancer. Some clones in this sample may be carry-over from other donors' samples.

With regard to this clonotype: Here the CDR3 omits its conserved ending phenylalanine or tryptophan, so a read error is the likely source. It is unclear where the CDR3 begins or ends on the DNA, so no DNA is shown, and the CDR3 is as TCRdb lists it. The chain combines TRBV19 with TRBJ2-6. The CDR3 comprises 8 residues, both ends counted. Germline CDR1 reads LNHDA; CDR2 reads SQIVND (reference sequence). CDR3 loop: CASSIDRV.

This clonotype has at least ten counts. The chain joins TRBV15 to TRBJ2-5; D is unclear. CDR1 LNHNV and CDR2 YYDKDF come from the germline V gene (reference sequence). Trimming pared 4 bases from V and 5 bases from J, leaving 5 bases between. CDR3 length: 11 amino acids. The chain's CDR3 is CATSIQETQYF. CDR3 in DNA: TGTGCCACCAGCATACAGGAGACCCAGTACTTC.

There are many counts of this clonotype. This sequence may be a read error, since a much larger clone differs from it by one base. The chain employs TRBV7-8 and TRBJ2-5, with TRBD2 matching 10 bases. This CDR3 has 17 residues. The germline CDR1 and CDR2 sequences are SGHVS and FQNEAQ. The CDR3 region has the DNA TGTGCCAGCAGCTTAGCGCTCAGCGGGAGGGGCCAAGAGCCCCAGTACTTC. Its protein product is CASSLALSGRGQEPQYF.

This clonotype was counted ten times or more. This sequence joins TRBV30 and TRBJ1-6; D unclear. The CDR3 extends over 16 amino acids. In germline, CDR1 is GTSNPN, CDR2 SVGIG (reference sequence). The ends were cut back, 1 base at V and 1 base at J, with 11 bases in the middle. CDR3 sequence: CAWSGRELSYNSPLHF. The CDR3 DNA is TGTGCCTGGAGTGGGCGGGAGTTATCCTATAATTCACCCCTCCACTTT.

This clonotype occurred many times. The genes are TRBV19 and TRBJ1-6; tentatively, D is TRBD1 (6 bases). The CDR3 consists of 15 residues. CDR1 and CDR2 from the germline V gene are LNHDA and SQIVND (reference sequence). The V end lost 3 bases, the J end lost 9 bases, and 15 bases lay between the germline ends. This CDR3 is CASSIRGGGSSPLHF. The CDR3 DNA sequence: TGTGCCAGTAGTATCCGGGGGGGCGGGAGTTCACCCCTCCACTTT.

This clonotype was recorded a few times. This clone may be a read error of a much larger clone one base away. The chain couples TRBV9 to TRBJ1-4, with D uncertain. Germline V CDR1 and CDR2: SGDLS, YYNGEE. V lost 3 bases and J lost 5, with 8 bases in between. CDR3 length: 13 amino acids. The CDR3 DNA is TGTGCCAGCAGCGCATCGGAGAATGAAAAACTGTTTTTT. Protein: CASSASENEKLFF.

Remarks on this clonotype: At one boundary the junction diverges from the germline segment, which might be a read error. The V call is TRBV20-1, the J call TRBJ2-3, with 10 bases that match TRBD2. The length of the CDR3 is 17 residues. The germline CDR1 and CDR2 sequences are DFQATT and SNEGSKA (reference sequence). The CDR3 DNA is TGCAGTGCTAGAGACCTGAGCGGGGGGGCGAGAGGAGACACGCGGTATTTT. Its translation: CSARDLSGGARGDTRYF.

This chain joins TRBV25-1 and TRBJ2-2, with D tentatively TRBD1 or TRBD2 (6 bases each). The length of the CDR3 is 14 residues. The germline gives CDR1 MGHDK, CDR2 SYGVNS. V lost 6 bases, J lost 6 bases, and 14 bases lay in between. The CDR3 bases are TGTGCCAGCAGGGGACCGGGGGCGGCCGGGGAGCTGTTTTTT. Translating it yields CASRGPGAAGELFF.

This clonotype was detected a few times. Just one base apart from a much larger clone, this may be a read error. The chain joins TRBV11-3 to TRBJ2-7; D possibly corresponds to TRBD2 (5 bases). From germline, CDR1 is SGHNT and CDR2 YENEEA. The CDR3 runs 13 residues. With 4 bases removed from V and 6 bases from J, the gap between germline ends came to 13 bases. CDR3 residues: CASSSDSEAEQYF. DNA of the CDR3: TGTGCCAGCAGCTCGGACTCGGAGGCCGAGCAGTACTTC. The full variable domain, completed using reference TRBV11-3 and TRBJ2-7, is EAGVVQSPRYKIIEKKQPVAFWCNPISGHNTLYWYLQNLGQGPELLIRYENEEAVDDSQLPKDRFSAERLKGVDSTLKIQPAELGDSAVYLCASSSDSEAEQYFGPGTRLTVT.

This clonotype was recorded many times. The rearrangement uses TRBV15 and TRBJ2-3; D is unresolved. The CDR3 has 13 amino acids. The germline CDR1 and CDR2 sequences are LNHNV and YYDKDF (reference sequence). The V and J ends lost 1 base and 6 bases respectively, with 8 bases between them. The CDR3 sequence: CATSRGPRDTQYF. As DNA, the CDR3 is TGTGCCACCAGCAGAGGGCCCCGGGATACGCAGTATTTT.

This clonotype was observed many times. The V call is TRBV27, the J call TRBJ1-4; D gene unclear. The CDR3 covers 13 residues. The V end was cut by 5 bases, the J end by 7 bases, with 11 bases between. Germline assignment: CDR1 MNHEY and CDR2 SMNVEV (reference sequence). CDR3 region: CASSERTGEKLFF. As DNA, the CDR3 is TGTGCCAGCAGTGAACGAACCGGTGAAAAACTGTTTTTT.

This clonotype has a count of ten or more. This rearrangement joins TRBV7-2 to TRBJ2-1, with D perhaps being TRBD1 or TRBD2 (5 bases each). Germline V gene sequence: CDR1 SGHTA, CDR2 FQGNSA. Trimming removed 1 base at V and 5 bases at J, with 21 bases between. There are 18 residues in the CDR3. CDR3 protein: CASSLESEADNINNEQFF. DNA for the CDR3: TGTGCCAGCAGCTTAGAATCGGAAGCGGACAACATAAACAATGAGCAGTTCTTC.

As for this clonotype: As the CDR3 is not closed by the conserved phenylalanine or tryptophan, this likely results from a read error. The DNA is omitted, as the CDR3 cannot be located on it reliably, and the CDR3 follows TCRdb's listing. V usage is TRBV7-3 and J usage is TRBJ2-1; whether TRBD1, the table's D call, matches the DNA was not checked. Germline V gene lookup returns CDR1 SGHTA and CDR2 FQGTGA. The CDR3 is 13 residues long, counting both termini. The CDR3 here is CVSSSPRGQSSSS.

The chain uses TRBV3-1 and TRBJ2-5; TRBD1 is a possible D gene (5 bases). V was clipped by 4 bases and J by 5 bases, with 14 bases between them. The germline V gene encodes CDR1 LGHDT and CDR2 YNNKEL (reference sequence). The CDR3 has 14 amino acids. The CDR3 loop is CASSLGVVMETQYF. The CDR3 nucleotides read TGTGCCAGCAGCCTAGGGGTGGTAATGGAGACCCAGTACTTC.

At least ten counts were recorded for this clonotype. The V and J genes are TRBV6-2 or TRBV6-3 and TRBJ2-1; perhaps TRBD2 as D (6 bases). The CDR3 covers 15 residues. V dropped 4 bases and J dropped 5 bases, with 15 bases sitting between them. Germline V gene data show CDR1 as MNHEY and CDR2 as SVGEGT. The chain's CDR3 is CASSSIVADDNEQFF. As DNA, the CDR3 is TGTGCCAGCAGTTCGATAGTAGCGGACGACAATGAGCAGTTCTTC.

This clonotype was seen repeatedly, ten times or more. The genes are TRBV20-1 and TRBJ2-6; D gene ambiguous. CDR3 size: 15 residues. V was trimmed by 7 bases and J by 4 bases, leaving 17 bases between them. CDR1 and CDR2 from the germline V gene are DFQATT and SNEGSKA (reference sequence). CDR3 in amino acids: CSVFYKPGGANVLTF. CDR3 coding DNA: TGCAGTGTTTTCTATAAACCTGGCGGGGCCAACGTCCTGACTTTC.

This clonotype was counted at least ten times. The chain uses TRBV5-1 and TRBJ2-6, with 12 bases fitting TRBD1. The CDR3 length is 18 residues. J gave up 2 bases and V 3 bases, and 6 bases lay outside the gene matches. The germline V gene encodes CDR1 SGHRS and CDR2 YFSETQ. The CDR3 DNA follows: TGCGCCAGCAGCTCTCTCCGGGACAGGGGGCCTGGGGCCAACGTCCTGACTTTC. It encodes CASSSLRDRGPGANVLTF.

There are many counts of this clonotype. The chain is built from TRBV5-5 and TRBJ2-5, with D possibly TRBD1 on 5 matching bases. The CDR3 extends over 15 amino acids. Trimming removed 4 bases from V and 2 bases from J, with 15 bases in between. The V gene's germline CDR1 is SGHKS and CDR2 YYEKEE (reference sequence). As DNA, the CDR3 is TGTGCCAGCAGCCAAGTAACAGGACATCAAGAGACCCAGTACTTC. It translates to CASSQVTGHQETQYF.

A word on this clonotype: Mismatch with germline at one junction end may stem from a read error. The V gene is TRBV7-9, the J gene TRBJ2-5; 15 bases are a match to TRBD2. The CDR3 loop spans 17 amino acids. CDR1 is SEHNR and CDR2 is FQNEAQ in the germline V gene (reference sequence). The CDR3 reads CARSPGTSGGYQETQYF. The DNA of the CDR3 is TGTGCCCGCAGTCCCGGGACTAGCGGGGGGTACCAGGAGACCCAGTACTTC.

The V call is TRBV7-9, the J call TRBJ2-5; D might be TRBD1 or TRBD2, each matching 5 bases. The CDR3 spans 17 residues. The V and J ends lost 4 bases and 11 bases respectively, with 29 bases between them. The germline CDR1 and CDR2 sequences are SEHNR and FQNEAQ (reference sequence). CDR3 sequence (DNA): TGTGCCAGCAGCTCCTCCGTGGGGGAAAGAGGCACAGATACGCAGTACTTC. The encoded protein is CASSSSVGERGTDTQYF.

In its sample, this clonotype was seen many times. The J gene is TRBJ2-7, the V gene TRBV20-1; a possible D gene is TRBD2 (6 bases). The germline CDR1 and CDR2 sequences are DFQATT and SNEGSKA (reference sequence). CDR3 length: 11 residues. The V gene lost 3 bases and the J gene lost 5 bases, with 8 bases spanning the gap. CDR3 loop: CSARGGNEQYF. The CDR3 DNA reads as TGCAGTGCTAGGGGGGGAAACGAGCAGTACTTC.

The rearrangement uses TRBV7-2 and TRBJ2-3; no clear D. Looked up from germline, CDR1 is SGHTA and CDR2 is FQGNSA. This CDR3 has 12 amino acids. V was pared by 5 bases and J by 4 bases, with 7 bases between. CDR3 sequence reads: CASSPWSDTQYF. The CDR3 DNA sequence: TGTGCCAGCAGCCCGTGGTCAGATACGCAGTATTTT.

This clonotype was observed many times. The chain joins TRBV2 to TRBJ1-1, with D possibly matching TRBD1 (5 bases). This CDR3 is built from 16 residues. In germline, CDR1 is SNHLY, CDR2 FYNNEI. V was trimmed by 3 bases and J by 5 bases, leaving 19 bases between them. This CDR3 reads CASSEDWGTVTTEAFF. CDR3 DNA: TGTGCCAGCAGTGAGGATTGGGGGACTGTGACGACTGAAGCTTTCTTT.

Details on this clonotype: A much more abundant neighbour one base away suggests this may be a read error. The V gene is TRBV20-1, the J gene TRBJ2-7, with 9 positions matching TRBD2. Germline-derived CDR1 and CDR2 are DFQATT and SNEGSKA (reference sequence). The CDR3 loop spans 13 amino acids. Here the CDR3 DNA reads TGCAGTGCTACTAGCGGGAAGGGCTACGCGCAGTACTTC. This encodes CSATSGKGYAQYF.

This clonotype showed up many times. The chain joins TRBV6-2 or TRBV6-3 to TRBJ1-2, with D perhaps TRBD1 (5 bases). CDR3 length: 15 residues. CDR1 is MNHEY, CDR2 SVGEGT, per germline. V lost 5 bases to trimming and J lost 0 bases, with 13 bases between them. CDR3 amino acids: CASSDPGTANYGYTF. In nucleotides, the CDR3 is TGTGCCAGCAGTGACCCCGGGACGGCTAACTATGGCTACACCTTC.

The genes are TRBV6-5 and TRBJ1-6; D uncertain. In germline, CDR1 is MNHEY, CDR2 SVGAGI. The CDR3 extends over 16 amino acids. V was pared by 4 bases and J by 9 bases, with 19 bases between. CDR3 sequence: CASSFSTSGSSSPLHF. CDR3 DNA: TGTGCCAGCAGTTTTTCGACTAGCGGGAGTTCTTCACCCCTCCACTTT.

This clonotype was picked up many times. The V and J genes are TRBV7-9 and TRBJ1-4, with D unresolved. Trimming pared 1 base from V and 8 bases from J, leaving 5 bases between. This CDR3 is 12 amino acids long. Per germline, CDR1 SEHNR and CDR2 FQNEAQ (reference sequence). CDR3 loop: CASSLGVEKLFF. Written as DNA, the CDR3 is TGTGCCAGCAGCTTAGGGGTGGAAAAACTGTTTTTT.

This clonotype turned up a few times. A clone one base away is much larger, so this may be a read error. V gene TRBV5-1 combines with J gene TRBJ2-3; D gene uncertain. From germline, CDR1 is SGHRS and CDR2 YFSETQ. The CDR3 has 15 residues. The ends were cut back, 0 bases at V and 0 bases at J, with 8 bases in the middle. CDR3 in amino acids: CASSLVAKSTDTQYF. CDR3 bases: TGCGCCAGCAGCTTGGTGGCAAAAAGCACAGATACGCAGTATTTT.